This T cell receptor beta chain was obtained from a study of molecular identifiers for immune sequencing clone quantification. Overall study: Replicate experiments divided RNA from about 20,000 or 100,000 naive CD8 cells into five parts and sequenced four.

TCRdb fed the PCR reads into MiXCR, producing one record per CDR3 protein. The sample yields roughly 630,000 distinct CDR3 sequences, 25% seen once. Remarks on this clonotype: The junction does not match germline at one end; this may be a read error.

Germline V gene data show CDR1 as MNHEY and CDR2 as SMNVEV (reference sequence). The CDR3 extends over 14 amino acids. The chain employs TRBV27 and TRBJ2-7, with 9 bases fitting TRBD2. The sequencing sample was made of naive CD8+ T cells from blood, with Jurkat cell RNA spiked in. Subset given: FACS-sorted CD8+CD4-CCR7+CD45RA+ naive T cells. The TCR sequence derives from a human donor in good health. Some libraries in this study had Jurkat cell RNA spiked in. CDR3 sequence reads: CASSQGLAIYEQCF. In DNA form, the CDR3 reads TGTGCCAGCAGTCAGGGACTAGCTATCTACGAGCAGTGCTTC.